This entry lists 10 T cell receptor beta chains sequenced from one sample in a study of shared clonotypes between healthy human individuals. Here immunoSEQ multiplex PCR was the method, and the copy in TCRdb shows in-frame clones only, minus some. The sample contains under 1,100,000 clones, about 74% of which appear only once. Sequencing was done on a sample of memory CD4+ T cells sorted from blood. Documented subset: CD45RA-negative fraction. The receptors come from a man between 18 and 29 years old in good health.

This clone was seen only once. The chain combines TRBV4-1 with TRBJ1-4; D perhaps matches TRBD1 (6 bases). There are 16 residues in the CDR3. Germline V CDR1 and CDR2: MGHRA, YSYEKL. Trimming left V 2 bases short and J 3 bases short, with 13 bases between. The CDR3 bases are TGCGCCAGCAGCCAAAGCGGGGGGCAGGCTAATGAAAAACTGTTTTTT. It specifies CASSQSGGQANEKLFF.

There are a few counts of this clone. This chain joins TRBV2 and TRBJ2-7; 8 bases are shared with TRBD2. V lost 6 bases to trimming and J lost 0 bases; unmatched junction nucleotides: 7. The CDR3 runs 15 residues. Germline V gene lookup returns CDR1 SNHLY and CDR2 FYNNEI. This chain's CDR3 is CASSTGGAGSYEQYF. In DNA form, the CDR3 reads TGTGCCAGCAGCACCGGGGGGGCAGGCTCCTACGAGCAGTACTTC.

This clone was seen repeatedly, ten times or more. This sequence joins TRBV29-1 and TRBJ1-1; D is uncertain. Germline CDR1 SQVTM, CDR2 ANQGSEA. Between the trimmed V and J ends, which lost 8 bases and 5 bases, there was a span of 18 bases. The CDR3 has 13 amino acids. CDR3 sequence: CSPVLGIGTEAFF. DNA of the CDR3: TGCAGCCCTGTCCTGGGAATTGGGACTGAAGCTTTCTTT.

The CDR3 bases are TGTGCCAGTTCTGGCACAGGGCAATTAGAAAAACTGTTTTTT. Translating it yields CASSGTGQLEKLFF. V and J are TRBV6-1 and TRBJ1-4; tentatively, D is TRBD1 (6 bases). The CDR3 is made up of 14 amino acids. Trimming left V 9 bases short and J 8 bases short, with 19 bases between. Germline loops: CDR1 MNHNS, CDR2 SASEGT.

This clone occurred a few times. The chain employs TRBV29-1 and TRBJ2-5; D not resolved. With the DNA end fitting TRBJ2-7 better, the J assignment may be wrong. Germline-derived CDR1 and CDR2 are SQVTM and ANQGSEA. There are 13 residues in the CDR3. The CDR3 reads CSVVDDSSYEQYF. The CDR3 DNA is TGCAGCGTTGTGGACGATAGCTCCTACGAGCAGTACTTC.

The chain is built from TRBV7-6 and TRBJ1-6, with D unclear. Germline lookup yields CDR1 SGHVS and CDR2 FNYEAQ. V shed 5 bases and J shed 8 bases, with 16 bases lying between them. The CDR3 loop spans 15 amino acids. In DNA form, the CDR3 reads TGTGCCAGCAGCGGAAGACCCGGGCAGGATTCACCCCTCCACTTT. Its protein is CASSGRPGQDSPLHF.

This sequence joins TRBV5-1 and TRBJ2-2; no clear D gene. This CDR3 contains 17 residues. Germline V gene lookup returns CDR1 SGHRS and CDR2 YFSETQ. Trimming left V 4 bases short and J 0 bases short, with 16 bases between. The CDR3 coding sequence is TGCGCCAGCAGCACCGGGTTAGGCTCAACGAACACCGGGGAGCTGTTTTTT. Protein product: CASSTGLGSTNTGELFF.

This chain links TRBV7-2 with TRBJ2-5; no firm D call. The CDR3 runs 15 residues. The germline gives CDR1 SGHTA, CDR2 FQGNSA. Between the trimmed V and J ends, which lost 5 bases and 5 bases, there was a span of 18 bases. The CDR3 here is CASSPRAGQHETQYF. The CDR3 DNA is TGTGCCAGCAGCCCCCGGGCAGGCCAGCACGAGACCCAGTACTTC.

This chain joins TRBV19 and TRBJ1-6, with 7 bases aligning to TRBD1. The V segment lost 5 bases and the J segment 9 bases; nucleotides outside the gene matches: 13. Germline-derived CDR1 and CDR2 are LNHDA and SQIVND (reference sequence). The CDR3 totals 16 residues. The CDR3 DNA sequence: TGTGCCAGTAGTCTCGCCCCGGGACAGCTTCTTTCACCCCTCCACTTT. Amino acids: CASSLAPGQLLSPLHF.

The chain uses TRBV9 and TRBJ2-1; TRBD2 matches at 10 bases. The CDR3 totals 15 residues. Germline values: CDR1 SGDLS, CDR2 YYNGEE. After removal of 7 bases from V and 4 bases from J, the junction contained 8 bases not matched to a gene. The CDR3 DNA reads TGTGCCAGCTCAGAGGGACTAGCGTTGTACAATGAGCAGTTCTTC. Encoded protein: CASSEGLALYNEQFF.